The present TCR beta chain was sequenced within a study of blood T cells in healthy people across ages. V was trimmed by 0 bases and J by 2 bases, leaving 13 bases between them. The germline CDR1 and CDR2 sequences are DFQATT and SNEGSKA (reference sequence). The length of the CDR3 is 15 residues. Extraction yielded at least 6 micrograms of total RNA per sample. The use of a sample-barcoded 5' primer and a J-beta primer mix characterized a second PCR of roughly 6 to 11 cycles. TCRdb analysed the 5' RACE reads with MiXCR anew, one entry per CDR3 protein. The sample has 600,000 to 900,000 distinct CDR3 sequences, about 26% seen once. These data were also filed under a second study, of T cells of mothers and their children. That work states: Donation was provided by three healthy Caucasian mothers along with their six children. M1S, a second-PCR primer, added sample barcodes and 2-4 random nucleotides.

The sequence was obtained from a boy under 18 in good health. The chain employs TRBV20-1 and TRBJ2-5; unclear D gene. Input material: blood. CDR3 DNA sequence: TGCAGTGCTAGAGACCACTTGGGGTGGCAAGAGACCCAGTACTTC. Residues: CSARDHLGWQETQYF.